This T cell receptor beta chain appears in the sequencing data of a study of graft-versus-host responses after intestinal transplantation. Study-level background: Recipients got multivisceral, liver-intestinal, or isolated intestinal transplants. Recipients were all induced with anti-thymocyte globulin, then given tacrolimus and steroids for approximately three years.

Responders (around 200,000, CFSE-labeled) were co-plated with around 200,000 irradiated, violet-dye-labeled stimulators. The CDR3 extends over 13 amino acids. CDR1 is MNHEY, CDR2 SMNVEV, per germline (reference sequence). The V and J ends lost 7 bases and 7 bases respectively, with 11 bases between them. Study-wide results and limits: Early post-transplant falls in HvG clones accompanied the peak levels of circulating GvH clones. Recipient marrow contained GvH clones, some of which appeared first in ileum or blood.

Sequencing was performed with immunoSEQ multiplex PCR; in TCRdb, only in-frame clones are kept and a portion is missing. This table has 1,500 to 2,000 clones, 65% appearing once. The V and J genes are TRBV27 and TRBJ1-6, with D possibly matching TRBD1 (5 bases). This sequence was found in a human patient who was an organ donor for intestinal transplantation. The source was alloreactive CD8+ T cells from a mixed lymphocyte reaction culture, collected before transplantation. Described subset: CFSE-low proliferating T cells sorted from roughly six-day pre-transplant mixed lymphocyte reaction (GvH or HvG direction). The chain's CDR3 is CASTWGGNSPLHF. CDR3 coding DNA: TGTGCCAGCACTTGGGGGGGGAATTCACCCCTCCACTTT.